A single sample is the source of the 26 T cell receptor beta chains below, sequenced in a study of T cell clonotyping in hematopoietic cell transplantation (dated by TCRdb to 2020 to 2022). What this sample's time point label stands for: 100 days after allo-HCT. Library construction relied on the immunoSEQ multiplex PCR assay. TCRdb carries this immuneACCESS record with in-frame sequences only. Its versions omit some clonotypes, under half of them owing to an unresolved V gene in the studies checked, with the rest unexplained. The sample data list about 6,400 clones, and around 86% of these were observed just once. The ten largest clones capture 7.5% to 8.5% of the sample. The material was peripheral blood mononuclear cells, obtained 100 days after allogeneic stem cell transplant. The receptors stem from a male patient in his thirties or forties who had an allogeneic stem cell transplant from an unrelated donor, so the T cells may come from the graft donor. Some clones in this sample may be carry-over from other donors' samples.

The genes are TRBV5-1 and TRBJ1-6; D not certain. V lost 0 bases, J lost 7 bases, and 5 bases lay in between. Germline V lookup: CDR1 SGHRS, CDR2 YFSETQ. The CDR3 is 13 amino acids. CDR3 nucleotides: TGCGCCAGCAGCTTGGAGCAGAATTCACCCCTCCACTTT. This encodes CASSLEQNSPLHF.

V usage is TRBV7-2 and J usage is TRBJ1-2; D gene unclear. CDR1 is SGHTA, CDR2 FQGNSA, per germline. Trimming shortened V by 4 bases and J by 1 base, and 16 bases separated the two germline ends. The CDR3 consists of 16 residues. The DNA for the CDR3 is TGTGCCAGCAGCTCCGAACCCTTTCCCCTTAACTATGGCTACACCTTC. Amino acid sequence: CASSSEPFPLNYGYTF.

The rearrangement uses TRBV2 and TRBJ2-5; D gene unclear. The CDR3 length is 12 residues. V shed 4 bases and J shed 5 bases, with 8 bases lying between them. Germline V gene data show CDR1 as SNHLY and CDR2 as FYNNEI. CDR3 sequence: CASSVTWETQYF. In DNA, the CDR3 is TGTGCCAGCAGTGTTACGTGGGAGACCCAGTACTTC.

The chain employs TRBV6-4 and TRBJ2-2; no clear D gene. V gave up 7 bases and J gave up 4 bases, with 13 bases separating them. Germline CDR1 is MRHNA and CDR2 is SNTAGT. This CDR3 spans 14 amino acids. CDR3 sequence: CASTFRPGTGELFF. In DNA, the CDR3 is TGTGCCAGCACCTTCAGGCCCGGCACCGGGGAGCTGTTTTTT.

This CDR3 reads CASSPHRRQPQHF. CDR3 sequence (DNA): TGTGCCAGCAGCCCCCATCGGAGGCAGCCCCAGCATTTT. The chain has TRBV7-2 and TRBJ1-5; no clear D gene. The germline gives CDR1 SGHTA, CDR2 FQGNSA. CDR3 size: 13 residues. Deletions cut 5 bases from V and 7 bases from J, with 12 bases between.

The J gene is TRBJ1-5, the V gene TRBV7-2; D is undetermined. Trimming left V 6 bases short and J 7 bases short, with 13 bases between. Germline CDR1 and CDR2: SGHTA and FQGNSA. This CDR3 is 13 amino acids long. CDR3 coding DNA: TGTGCCAGCAGTTGGACGGGGATGCAGCCCCAGCATTTT. Protein sequence: CASSWTGMQPQHF.

The rearrangement uses TRBV6-1 and TRBJ2-7; 12 nucleotides line up with TRBD2. The CDR3 is 16 amino acids. CDR1 is MNHNS and CDR2 is SASEGT in the germline V gene. Germline trimming cut 2 bases from V and 3 bases from J; bases unmatched to any gene: 5. The CDR3 sequence: CASSEWGLAGIYEQYF. DNA of the CDR3: TGTGCCAGCAGTGAATGGGGACTAGCGGGTATCTACGAGCAGTACTTC.

The chain uses TRBV6-5 and TRBJ2-7; D tentatively fits TRBD1 or TRBD2 (6 bases each). The CDR3 runs 15 residues. CDR1 and CDR2 from the germline V gene are MNHEY and SVGAGI. The ends were cut back, 5 bases at V and 5 bases at J, with 19 bases in the middle. CDR3 sequence reads: CASSRGVGSSNEQYF. CDR3 DNA sequence: TGTGCCAGCAGTAGGGGGGTGGGGTCGTCGAACGAGCAGTACTTC.

The rearrangement links TRBV29-1 to TRBJ1-3, with D possibly TRBD1 on 6 matching bases. The V gene lost 2 bases and the J gene lost 0 bases, with 8 bases spanning the gap. From germline, CDR1 is SQVTM and CDR2 ANQGSEA. This CDR3 spans 14 amino acids. This CDR3 reads CSVELDSSGNTIYF. As DNA, the CDR3 is TGCAGCGTTGAATTGGACAGCTCTGGAAACACCATATATTTT.

The chain combines TRBV29-1 with TRBJ2-7; D may correspond to TRBD1 or TRBD2 (7 bases each). The CDR3 spans 13 residues. Germline V CDR1 and CDR2: SQVTM, ANQGSEA. V was trimmed by 4 bases and J by 4 bases, leaving 14 bases between them. CDR3 nucleotides: TGCAGCGTTGGGGGGGGACAGAGATACGAGCAGTACTTC. Translation: CSVGGGQRYEQYF.

This clone was detected once. The V and J genes are TRBV6-1 and TRBJ1-5, with D uncertain. Germline CDR1 is MNHNS and CDR2 is SASEGT. The CDR3 is made up of 13 amino acids. Between the trimmed V and J ends, which lost 3 bases and 7 bases, there was a span of 10 bases. CDR3 amino acids: CASSERSGQPQHF. CDR3 nucleotide sequence: TGTGCCAGCAGTGAGAGGAGTGGCCAGCCCCAGCATTTT.

This chain uses TRBV25-1 with TRBJ1-2, with D perhaps matching TRBD1 (5 bases). The V end was cut by 6 bases, the J end by 8 bases, with 13 bases between. CDR1 and CDR2 from the germline V gene are MGHDK and SYGVNS. The CDR3 totals 12 residues. The CDR3 is CASRISTGGYTF. CDR3 in DNA: TGTGCCAGCAGAATATCTACAGGCGGCTACACCTTC.

The genes are TRBV7-9 and TRBJ1-5, with D tentatively TRBD1 (5 bases). Germline CDR1 SEHNR, CDR2 FQNEAQ (reference sequence). There are 15 residues in the CDR3. The V end lost 8 bases, the J end lost 4 bases, and 18 bases lay between the germline ends. In nucleotides, the CDR3 is TGTGCCAGCCAAAAACAGGCTGGGGGAAATCAGCCCCAGCATTTT. Residues: CASQKQAGGNQPQHF.

This chain uses TRBV28 with TRBJ2-5; TRBD2 aligns across 8 bases. The J segment lost 5 bases and the V segment lost 5 bases, leaving 7 bases of the junction unmatched. This CDR3 has 14 residues. CDR1 is MDHEN, CDR2 SYDVKM, per germline. CDR3 residues: CASSTRGGMETQYF. The CDR3, as DNA: TGTGCCAGCAGTACCCGGGGGGGCATGGAGACCCAGTACTTC.

The chain couples TRBV5-4 to TRBJ2-7, with D tentatively TRBD1 (5 bases). The CDR3 extends over 13 amino acids. V lost 4 bases and J 1 base, leaving 9 bases between the germline ends. Germline loops: CDR1 SGHNT, CDR2 YYREEE (reference sequence). The CDR3 DNA is TGTGCCAGCAGCGCAGGGTCTTCCTACGAGCAGTACTTC. Translated, it gives CASSAGSSYEQYF.

This clone was counted once. The genes are TRBV7-9 and TRBJ1-2; D perhaps matches TRBD1 (6 bases). CDR3 length equals 13 residues. The germline V and J ends were trimmed by 7 bases and 8 bases, with 17 bases remaining between them. CDR1 and CDR2 from the germline V gene are SEHNR and FQNEAQ (reference sequence). The CDR3 bases are TGTGCCAGCACCGTCGGGGCGGGGGCCGGCTACACCTTC. Translating it yields CASTVGAGAGYTF.

The table lists this clone with a few counts. The chain carries TRBV11-2 and TRBJ2-7, with D possibly matching TRBD1 (5 bases). Germline V lookup: CDR1 SGHAT, CDR2 FQNNGV. V was shortened by 5 bases and J by 6 bases, with 20 bases between the two germline ends. The CDR3 sequence is 15 residues long. Here the CDR3 reads CASSVGSQGSGEQYF. In nucleotides, the CDR3 is TGTGCCAGCAGCGTAGGGTCTCAGGGTTCGGGCGAGCAGTACTTC.

The V gene is TRBV19, the J gene TRBJ1-5; TRBD1 matches at 7 bases. This CDR3 is built from 14 residues. V dropped 5 bases and J dropped 3; count of bases not matched to a gene: 4. The germline CDR1 and CDR2 sequences are LNHDA and SQIVND (reference sequence). The CDR3 DNA sequence: TGTGCCAGTAGTGCTGACAGGGCCAATCAGCCCCAGCATTTT. This sequence encodes CASSADRANQPQHF.

This chain uses TRBV19 with TRBJ1-2, with D hard to call. CDR3 length equals 14 residues. Trimming took 3 bases from V and 4 from J, leaving 12 bases between them. Germline-derived CDR1 and CDR2 are LNHDA and SQIVND (reference sequence). The CDR3 here is CASSIRDLGYGYTF. DNA of the CDR3: TGTGCCAGTAGTATCAGAGATTTGGGCTATGGCTACACCTTC.

This chain joins TRBV2 and TRBJ2-5, with TRBD1 identical over 10 bases. CDR3 length equals 15 residues. J gave up 4 bases and V 7 bases, and 9 bases lay outside the gene matches. CDR1 and CDR2 (germline): SNHLY, FYNNEI. The CDR3 spells CASMRGTGVGETQYF. CDR3 DNA sequence: TGTGCCAGCATGAGGGGGACAGGGGTTGGAGAGACCCAGTACTTC.

This chain connects TRBV11-2 to TRBJ1-2; 11 bases are shared with TRBD1. CDR1 and CDR2 (germline): SGHAT, FQNNGV. CDR3 length equals 14 residues. J gave up 5 bases and V 6 bases, and 5 bases lay outside the gene matches. In DNA form, the CDR3 reads TGTGCCAGCAGAGGGGGACAGGGGGGTTATGGCTACACCTTC. Translating gives CASRGGQGGYGYTF.

The V call is TRBV6-1, the J call TRBJ1-1; possible D gene TRBD1, 5 bases. This CDR3 has 11 residues. CDR1 is MNHNS, CDR2 SASEGT, per germline. V lost 8 bases, J lost 5 bases, and 9 bases lay in between. CDR3 sequence: CASPSGTEAFF. In nucleotides, the CDR3 is TGTGCCAGCCCGTCAGGGACTGAAGCTTTCTTT.

The sample holds one count of this clone. The rearrangement links TRBV10-1 to TRBJ1-2, with D possibly being TRBD1 (6 bases). This CDR3 contains 13 residues. Germline V CDR1 and CDR2: WNHNN, SYGVQD (reference sequence). Trimming stripped 8 bases from V and 3 bases from J, with 13 bases between. CDR3 coding DNA: TGCGCCAGCGCCAACAGGGTCGACTATGGCTACACCTTC. This sequence encodes CASANRVDYGYTF.

The chain combines TRBV25-1 with TRBJ1-6, with TRBD1 as a possible D gene (5 bases). This CDR3 is 15 amino acids long. CDR1 and CDR2 (germline): MGHDK, SYGVNS. The V end was cut by 2 bases, the J end by 4 bases, with 9 bases between. The CDR3 loop is CASSERRGYNSPLHF. The CDR3 nucleotides read TGTGCCAGCAGTGAAAGACGGGGGTATAATTCACCCCTCCACTTT.

Points on this clone: At one end the junction does not follow the germline gene, possibly because of a read error. V is TRBV6-5 and J is TRBJ2-2; 7 nucleotides line up with TRBD2. This CDR3 region has 16 residues. Germline loops: CDR1 MNHEY, CDR2 SVGAGI. The CDR3 loop reads CASSYSTSLNTGELFF. In DNA form, the CDR3 reads TGTGCCAGCAGCTACTCGACTAGCCTGAACACCGGGGAGCTGTTTTTT.

This clone was seen a few times. The chain employs TRBV6-1 and TRBJ1-6; no reliable D call. This CDR3 is 13 amino acids long. V shed 2 bases and J shed 10 bases, with 9 bases lying between them. Per the germline V gene, CDR1 is MNHNS and CDR2 is SASEGT. The CDR3 DNA reads as TGTGCCAGCAGTGAAACCGGTTCATCACCCCTCCACTTT. Protein sequence: CASSETGSSPLHF.